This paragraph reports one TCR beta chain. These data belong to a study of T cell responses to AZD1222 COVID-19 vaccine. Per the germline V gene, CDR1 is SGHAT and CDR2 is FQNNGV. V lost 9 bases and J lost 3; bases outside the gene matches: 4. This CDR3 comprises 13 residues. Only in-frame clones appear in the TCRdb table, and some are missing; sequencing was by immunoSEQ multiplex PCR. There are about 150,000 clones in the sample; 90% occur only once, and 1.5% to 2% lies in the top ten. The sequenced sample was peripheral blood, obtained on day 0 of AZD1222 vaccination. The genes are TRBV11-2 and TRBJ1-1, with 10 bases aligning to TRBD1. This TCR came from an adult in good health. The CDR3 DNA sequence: TGTGCCAGTATTGGGACAGGGGACACTGAAGCTTTCTTT. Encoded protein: CASIGTGDTEAFF.